These T cell receptor beta chains were read from a single sample in a study of OX40 agonist ivuxolimab in advanced cancers. Generated by immunoSEQ multiplex PCR, the TCRdb table keeps only in-frame clones and is missing some. The table records 90,000 to 150,000 clones, roughly nine tenths of them present only once. Source: CD4+ or CD8+ T cells sorted from blood, taken in a trial of the OX40 agonist ivuxolimab. The origin of the receptors is an adult with an advanced solid tumor such as melanoma, head and neck, liver or kidney cancer. Both conserved end residues are part of each CDR3. D genes are given only for firm matches. Clone size is shown for a subset of rows, as once, few, many or a class of expanded clone.

abundance,d_gene,v_gene,j_gene,CDR3aa,CDR3nt
-,-,TRBV28,TRBJ2-5,CASTPLRGAVETQYF,TGTGCCAGCACCCCACTAAGGGGGGCGGTGGAGACCCAGTACTTC
-,-,TRBV5-1,TRBJ2-1,CASGNGGLGNEQFF,TGCGCCAGCGGTAACGGGGGCCTCGGCAATGAGCAGTTCTTC
-,-,TRBV28,TRBJ2-7,CASSRAYEQYF,TGTGCCAGCAGCCGAGCCTACGAGCAGTACTTC
-,TRBD2,TRBV10-1,TRBJ2-1,CASNRLAGGGDEQFF,TGCGCCAGCAATAGACTAGCGGGGGGCGGCGATGAGCAGTTCTTC
-,-,TRBV5-6,TRBJ2-1,CASSLGVGGEQFF,TGTGCCAGCAGCTTGGGGGTTGGGGGTGAGCAGTTCTTC
once,TRBD1,TRBV6-5,TRBJ1-3,CASRETGSDTIYF,TGTGCCAGCAGGGAGACAGGGAGTGACACCATATATTTT
-,-,TRBV27,TRBJ2-6,CASSLTGANVLTF,TGTGCCAGCAGTTTAACAGGGGCCAACGTCCTGACTTTC
-,-,TRBV28,TRBJ1-6,CASSKGFSPLHF,TGTGCCAGCAGCAAGGGGTTTTCACCCCTCCACTTT
-,-,TRBV7-3,TRBJ1-2,CATQTGDGGYTF,TGTGCCACCCAGACGGGCGACGGAGGCTACACCTTC
once,-,TRBV19,TRBJ2-7,CASSIDWRGDYEQYF,TGTGCCAGTAGTATAGATTGGAGGGGGGATTACGAGCAGTACTTC
-,TRBD2,TRBV6-5,TRBJ2-2,CASSYTTSGGAGELFF,TGTGCCAGCAGTTACACCACTAGCGGGGGGGCCGGGGAGCTGTTTTTT
few,TRBD1,TRBV5-4,TRBJ2-7,CASSTGQGRDYEQYF,TGTGCCAGCAGCACCGGACAGGGAAGGGACTACGAGCAGTACTTC
-,-,TRBV15,TRBJ2-5,CATSRDNTGGGETQYF,TGTGCCACCAGCAGAGATAACACAGGGGGGGGAGAGACCCAGTACTTC
few,-,TRBV28,TRBJ1-1,CASSFAAGGKGGTEAFF,TGTGCCAGCAGTTTCGCCGCAGGAGGGAAGGGGGGCACTGAAGCTTTCTTT
few,-,TRBV18,TRBJ1-4,CASSPGGVDEKLFF,TGTGCCAGCTCACCAGGAGGGGTTGATGAAAAACTGTTTTTT
-,-,TRBV30,TRBJ1-5,CAWTQGGQHQPQHF,TGTGCCTGGACCCAAGGGGGTCAGCATCAGCCCCAGCATTTT
-,-,TRBV5-4,TRBJ1-2,CASSLEGAPLFGYTF,TGTGCCAGCAGCTTGGAAGGGGCTCCCCTATTCGGCTACACCTTC
-,-,TRBV7-8,TRBJ2-5,CASRSGQETQYF,TGTGCCAGCAGATCGGGACAAGAGACCCAGTACTTC
few,-,TRBV28,TRBJ2-7,CASKSGFEQYF,TGTGCCAGCAAGTCGGGATTCGAGCAGTACTTC
-,-,TRBV13,TRBJ1-1,CASSLGQGGNTEAFF,TGTGCCAGCAGCTTAGGCCAAGGAGGGAACACTGAAGCTTTCTTT
-,-,TRBV15,TRBJ1-1,CATSSDQWNTEAFF,TGTGCCACCAGCAGTGACCAGTGGAACACTGAAGCTTTCTTT
-,-,TRBV27,TRBJ2-3,CASSFQVTDTQYF,TGTGCCAGCAGTTTCCAGGTTACAGATACGCAGTATTTT
-,-,TRBV10-3,TRBJ2-5,CAIYQSDETQYF,TGTGCCATATACCAGTCCGACGAGACCCAGTACTTC
-,TRBD1,TRBV29-1,TRBJ2-1,CSAEDRVNEQFF,TGCAGCGCAGAGGACAGGGTCAATGAGCAGTTCTTC
-,-,TRBV6-6,TRBJ1-3,CASRSEGVGNTIYF,TGTGCCAGCAGGTCCGAAGGGGTGGGAAACACCATATATTTT
-,TRBD2,TRBV7-2,TRBJ2-7,CASRRAGVTEQYF,TGTGCCAGCAGGAGAGCGGGGGTGACGGAGCAGTACTTC
-,-,TRBV5-8,TRBJ1-1,CASRSPGTRQNTEAFF,TGTGCCAGCAGGTCCCCGGGCACCAGGCAGAACACTGAAGCTTTCTTT
-,-,TRBV30,TRBJ2-3,CAWSVGGRRTDTQYF,TGTGCCTGGAGTGTAGGGGGTAGACGCACAGATACGCAGTATTTT
few,TRBD1,TRBV5-3,TRBJ1-2,CARSFRDSSYGYTF,TGTGCCAGAAGCTTCCGGGACAGCAGCTATGGCTACACCTTC
-,-,TRBV28,TRBJ1-2,CASSIPDPSGNGYTF,TGTGCCAGCAGTATTCCCGACCCCTCGGGAAATGGCTACACCTTC
-,TRBD1,TRBV27,TRBJ1-6,CASSSAGQSYNSPLHF,TGTGCCAGCAGTTCCGCGGGACAGTCCTATAATTCACCCCTCCACTTT
-,-,TRBV30,TRBJ1-5,CAWSPPTRNHQPQHF,TGTGCCTGGAGCCCCCCGACACGCAACCATCAGCCCCAGCATTTT
-,-,TRBV5-1,TRBJ2-5,CASSPPGSQETQYF,TGCGCCAGCAGCCCCCCGGGGAGTCAAGAGACCCAGTACTTC
-,-,TRBV18,TRBJ1-6,CASSPPGSPLHF,TGTGCCAGCTCACCACCGGGCTCACCCCTCCACTTT
few,-,TRBV14,TRBJ1-2,CASSQGGQPYGYTF,TGTGCCAGCAGCCAAGGGGGTCAACCGTATGGCTACACCTTC
-,TRBD1,TRBV7-9,TRBJ1-2,CASTTGGTGFSGYTF,TGTGCCAGCACGACCGGAGGGACAGGCTTTAGTGGCTACACCTTC
-,TRBD2,TRBV5-8,TRBJ2-7,CASRRLAGTYEQYF,TGTGCCAGCAGACGACTAGCGGGGACCTACGAGCAGTACTTC
-,-,TRBV7-9,TRBJ1-4,CASSLQGVTNEKLFF,TGTGCCAGCAGCTTACAGGGTGTAACTAATGAAAAACTGTTTTTT
-,TRBD1,TRBV25-1,TRBJ1-4,CASSQPGTGNEKLFF,TGTGCCAGCTCTCAACCCGGGACAGGGAATGAAAAACTGTTTTTT
-,-,TRBV19,TRBJ1-1,CASREQREAFF,TGTGCCAGTAGAGAACAGCGGGAAGCTTTCTTT
once,-,TRBV28,TRBJ2-7,CASSSPPRRGEQYF,TGTGCCAGCAGTTCCCCCCCACGGAGGGGGGAGCAGTACTTC
-,-,TRBV30,TRBJ2-3,CAWSVGGTDTQYF,TGTGCCTGGAGTGTCGGGGGCACAGATACGCAGTATTTT
-,TRBD1,TRBV18,TRBJ2-5,CASSPDREETQYF,TGTGCCAGCTCACCGGACAGGGAAGAGACCCAGTACTTC
few,TRBD1,TRBV18,TRBJ2-7,CASSPGTGGFHEQYF,TGTGCCAGCTCACCTGGGACAGGGGGCTTCCACGAGCAGTACTTC
-,TRBD2,TRBV7-7,TRBJ2-1,CASSPGTSGGAREQFF,TGTGCTAGCAGCCCGGGGACTAGCGGGGGGGCTAGGGAGCAGTTCTTC
once,TRBD2,TRBV28,TRBJ2-3,CATAPSGSTDTQYF,TGTGCCACCGCACCTAGCGGTAGCACAGATACGCAGTATTTT
-,-,TRBV7-2,TRBJ2-5,CASSLVDREIETQYF,TGTGCCAGCAGCTTAGTGGACAGAGAAATTGAGACCCAGTACTTC
-,-,TRBV27,TRBJ2-2,CASSSAPLITGELFF,TGTGCCAGCAGTTCAGCGCCGTTAATTACCGGGGAGCTGTTTTTT
-,-,TRBV7-9,TRBJ1-1,CASSFGGNTEAFF,TGTGCCAGCAGCTTCGGGGGGAACACTGAAGCTTTCTTT
-,TRBD1,TRBV7-9,TRBJ1-5,CASSSDRGEPQHF,TGTGCCAGCAGCTCGGACAGGGGGGAGCCCCAGCATTTT
once,-,TRBV4-3,TRBJ2-7,CASSQASGFVYEQYF,TGCGCCAGCAGCCAAGCGTCAGGTTTCGTCTACGAGCAGTACTTC
-,-,TRBV7-9,TRBJ2-2,CASSLGGGGATTGELFF,TGTGCCAGCAGCTTAGGAGGTGGGGGGGCCACCACCGGGGAGCTGTTTTTT
-,TRBD1,TRBV11-2,TRBJ1-4,CASSFGTGVGVNEKLFF,TGTGCCAGCAGCTTTGGGACAGGGGTGGGTGTTAATGAAAAACTGTTTTTT
-,-,TRBV18,TRBJ1-3,CASSEASLSGNTIYF,TGTGCCAGCTCAGAAGCTTCACTCTCTGGAAACACCATATATTTT
-,-,TRBV11-3,TRBJ1-3,CASSAQGTGNTIYF,TGTGCCAGCAGCGCGCAGGGGACTGGAAACACCATATATTTT
-,-,TRBV9,TRBJ1-2,CASSVSPGTYGYTF,TGTGCCAGCAGCGTATCCCCGGGGACCTATGGCTACACCTTC
-,TRBD1,TRBV5-1,TRBJ2-7,CASSPGQGIGEQYF,TGCGCCAGCAGCCCGGGACAGGGTATCGGCGAGCAGTACTTC